This T cell receptor beta chain was retrieved from a study of blood T cell repertoires in COVID-19. Sequencing was performed with immunoSEQ multiplex PCR; in TCRdb, only in-frame clones are kept and a portion is missing. The profile shows roughly 120,000 clones, around nine tenths of them singletons. After removal of 6 bases from V and 1 base from J, the junction contained 4 bases not matched to a gene. The CDR3 is made up of 15 amino acids. CDR1 is SNHLY and CDR2 is FYNNEI in the germline V gene. The sample taken for sequencing was peripheral blood. This chain connects TRBV2 to TRBJ2-1, with 9 bases that match TRBD2. This receptor was taken from a man in his 60s with COVID-19, enrolled during active disease. CDR3 coding DNA: TGTGCCAGCAGGCCAACTAGCGGGTCCTACAATGAGCAGTTCTTC. It codes for CASRPTSGSYNEQFF.